This TCR beta chain originates from a study of T cell responses to AZD1222 COVID-19 vaccine. Study results and caveats: Just six AZD1222 recipients were seropositive at baseline. The study reported that nearly half of spike-specific TCRs target unmutated variant regions. Once two AZD1222 doses were given, Spike-specific TCR breadth and depth went up.

Produced via immunoSEQ multiplex PCR; TCRdb's table is partial and in-frame only. The sample shows around 160,000 clones, more than 75% of them seen only once. As regards this clone: Its antigen remains unidentified.

The CDR3 loop spans 12 amino acids. V was pared by 0 bases and J by 4 bases, with 3 bases between. CDR1 is MGHRA and CDR2 is YSYEKL in the germline V gene. The rearrangement joins TRBV4-1 to TRBJ1-2; no clear D. This TCR came from an adult in good health. Sequenced here: peripheral blood, sampled on day 0 of MenACWY control vaccination. The CDR3 loop is CASSQEAYGYTF. CDR3 nucleotide sequence: TGCGCCAGCAGCCAAGAAGCCTATGGCTACACCTTC.